This TCR beta chain was captured by sequencing in a study of beta chain features in type 1 diabetes. About the research overall: Patients and healthy donors were similar in age, gender and cell yields.

Study findings and constraints: A moderate, significant TCRB CDR3 shortening appeared in type 1 diabetes across four CD4+ subsets. Still unanswered here is whether HLA type influences TCRB rearrangement.

On this clone: The antigen remains unidentified.

The whole isolated RNA underwent reverse transcription, so sequencing captured expressed TCRB transcripts. Some 3.6 million reads were obtained on average from naive, central memory and regulatory T cell samples. Using immunoSEQ multiplex PCR, the repertoire was profiled, and TCRdb retains in-frame clones only, with some absent. The profile shows 250,000 to 350,000 clones, 13% to 15% of them singletons. The CDR3 contains 16 residues. Germline assignment: CDR1 SGHTA and CDR2 FQGNSA. Trimming took off 5 bases at V and 2 bases at J, with 17 bases between the two ends. Material: naive CD4+ T cells from blood. This chain links TRBV7-2 with TRBJ2-3; the D is unclear. The TCR comes from a man aged 25-45 years with type 1 diabetes. The chain's CDR3 is CASSPYRRRITDTQYF. The CDR3 coding sequence is TGTGCCAGCAGCCCCTATCGGCGGAGAATCACAGATACGCAGTATTTT.